This T cell receptor (beta chain) was recorded in a study of shared clonotypes between healthy human individuals. From germline, CDR1 is MGHDK and CDR2 SYGVNS. V lost 4 bases and J 2 bases, leaving 7 bases between the germline ends. The CDR3 is made up of 13 amino acids. Sequenced by immunoSEQ multiplex PCR; TCRdb stores in-frame clones only, minus some. The table includes some 2 million clones, roughly 96% detected once. The study's findings and limits: The generation probabilities recorded for non-shared clonotypes fell below those of clonotypes shared by all four donors.

Notes on this clone: Its antigen is not known.

Sequenced sample: naive CD4+ T cells sorted from blood. Subset indicated: CD45RA+ positively selected. The chain uses TRBV25-1 and TRBJ2-3, with no clear D. This clonotype originated in a man between 18 and 29 years old in good health. The CDR3 protein is CASSVSPTDTQYF. The CDR3 DNA reads as TGTGCCAGCAGTGTCAGCCCCACAGATACGCAGTATTTT.